This T cell receptor (beta chain) emerged from a study of cytomegalovirus exposure and HLA in healthy donors. Study-wide results and caveats: The study listed 164 cytomegalovirus-associated TCR beta chains.

The PCR employed 60 Vbeta primers together with 13 Jbeta primers. Profiled with immunoSEQ multiplex PCR; TCRdb holds only in-frame clones, not every one. This table has under 150,000 clones, about 80% appearing once. The CDR3 sequence is 14 residues long. CDR1 and CDR2 from the germline V gene are MNHNY and SVGAGI (reference sequence). V lost 2 bases to trimming and J lost 11 bases; unmatched junction nucleotides: 5. This clone was observed a few times. Its antigen is as yet unknown. Specimen: PBMCs. The origin of this receptor is a woman aged 45-65 years in good health and CMV-seropositive. The chain links TRBV6-6 to TRBJ1-6; the match to TRBD1 covers 8 bases. CDR3 nucleotide sequence: TGTGCCAGCAGTTACCCCTTGACAGGGGCACCCCTCCACTTT. Translation: CASSYPLTGAPLHF.